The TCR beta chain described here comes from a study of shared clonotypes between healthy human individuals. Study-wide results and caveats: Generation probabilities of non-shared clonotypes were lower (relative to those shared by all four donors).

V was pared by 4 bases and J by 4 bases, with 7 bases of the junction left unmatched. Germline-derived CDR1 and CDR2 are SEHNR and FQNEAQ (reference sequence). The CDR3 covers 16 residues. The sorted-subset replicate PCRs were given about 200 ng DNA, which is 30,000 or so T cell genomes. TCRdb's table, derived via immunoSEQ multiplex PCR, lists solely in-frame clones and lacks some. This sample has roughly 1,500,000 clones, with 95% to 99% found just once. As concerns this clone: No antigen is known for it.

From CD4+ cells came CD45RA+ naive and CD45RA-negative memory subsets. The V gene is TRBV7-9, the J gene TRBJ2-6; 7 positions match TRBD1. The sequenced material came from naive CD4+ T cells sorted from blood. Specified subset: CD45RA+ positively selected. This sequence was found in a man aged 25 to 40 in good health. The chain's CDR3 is CASSSGRGSGANVLTF. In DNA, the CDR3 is TGTGCCAGCAGCTCGGGCAGGGGGTCCGGGGCCAACGTCCTGACTTTC.